The 13 T cell receptor beta chains presented below share a single source sample, sequenced in a study of regulatory T cells in long-lasting Graves disease. Time point of the sample: newly diagnosed GD, antithyroid drugs for less than 3 months. Preparation of the TCR library used RNA extracted from PBMCs. According to the study, TCR beta libraries were built with iRepertoire HTBI primers and CDR3-region Arm-PCR. TCRdb reprocessed the multiplex PCR reads via MiXCR and lists one record per CDR3 protein. The repertoire consists of approximately 480,000 distinct CDR3 sequences, with 15% to 20% occurring once and the leading ten covering roughly an eighth. This sample also belongs to another study, concerning T cells in Graves' hyperthyroidism and ophthalmopathy.

The sample here was peripheral blood mononuclear cells (PBMCs), taken at new diagnosis, from a patient treated with antithyroid drugs. These receptors were obtained from a man aged 40-55 years with Graves disease.

This clonotype was seen more than once but under ten times. The J gene is TRBJ2-5, the V gene TRBV5-5; 7 bases align to TRBD1. J gave up 5 bases and V 2 bases, and 6 bases lay outside the gene matches. The CDR3 is made up of 14 amino acids. The germline gives CDR1 SGHKS, CDR2 YYEKEE (reference sequence). The CDR3, as DNA: TGTGCCAGCAGCTTACAGGGGTACGATGAGACCCAGTACTTC. Protein: CASSLQGYDETQYF.

Only a few counts were recorded for this clonotype. This chain connects TRBV9 to TRBJ1-5; no clear D. The CDR3 has 15 amino acids. The V gene's germline CDR1 is SGDLS and CDR2 YYNGEE. Trimming left V 1 base short and J 0 bases short, with 8 bases between. CDR3 protein: CASSVTGDSNQPQHF. The CDR3 coding sequence is TGTGCCAGCAGCGTAACCGGGGATAGCAATCAGCCCCAGCATTTT.

Turning to this clonotype: The CDR3 does not close with the conserved phenylalanine or tryptophan, likely indicating a read error. The chain has TRBV7-2 and TRBJ2-3; the D gene is possibly TRBD2 (6 bases). Deletions cut 3 bases from V and 8 bases from J, with 12 bases between. This CDR3 is built from 13 residues. Germline V gene sequence: CDR1 SGHTA, CDR2 FQGNSA. The DNA for the CDR3 is TGTGCCAGCAGCTTTAGCCCCGGGGGTACGCAGTATCTT. Its translation: CASSFSPGGTQYL.

This clonotype was detected only a few times. This sequence joins TRBV12-3 or TRBV12-4 and TRBJ2-7, with 9 bases matching TRBD1. CDR3 length equals 14 residues. V lost 4 bases and J lost 6; bases outside the gene matches: 7. Here the CDR3 reads CASSYGTGSLEQYF. CDR3 in DNA: TGTGCCAGCAGTTACGGGACAGGGTCCCTCGAGCAGTACTTC.

This clonotype was detected many times. The CDR3 protein is CASSYPTKQFF. The CDR3 region has the DNA TGCGCCAGCAGCTACCCGACGAAGCAGTTCTTC. The chain uses TRBV5-1 and TRBJ2-1; D gene uncertain. V lost 3 bases to trimming and J lost 11 bases, with 9 bases between them. From germline, CDR1 is SGHRS and CDR2 YFSETQ. There are 11 residues in the CDR3.

This sequence joins TRBV9 and TRBJ2-3, with D unclear. Germline values: CDR1 SGDLS, CDR2 YYNGEE. The germline V and J ends were trimmed by 5 bases and 3 bases, with 10 bases remaining between them. This CDR3 spans 13 amino acids. CDR3 amino acids: CASSTTQTDTQYF. For the CDR3, the DNA is TGTGCCAGCAGTACCACGCAGACAGATACGCAGTATTTT. The entire variable domain, with the rest obtained from reference TRBV9 and TRBJ2-3, is as follows: DSGVTQTPKHLITATGQRVTLRCSPRSGDLSVYWYQQSLDQGLQFLIQYYNGEERAKGNILERFSAQQFPDLHSELNLSSLELGDSALYFCASSTTQTDTQYFGPGTRLTVL.

This clonotype has more than one count but fewer than ten. The chain couples TRBV15 to TRBJ2-1; D uncertain. Germline V lookup: CDR1 LNHNV, CDR2 YYDKDF (reference sequence). V lost 0 bases and J 0 bases, leaving 6 bases between the germline ends. The CDR3 loop spans 15 amino acids. The CDR3 protein is CATSRELFSYNEQFF. The CDR3 coding sequence is TGTGCCACCAGCAGAGAGCTATTCTCCTACAATGAGCAGTTCTTC.

This clonotype was recorded many times. This rearrangement joins TRBV15 to TRBJ1-4, with D hard to call. Germline loops: CDR1 LNHNV, CDR2 YYDKDF (reference sequence). The ends were cut back, 1 base at V and 6 bases at J, with 21 bases in the middle. The CDR3 consists of 18 residues. In DNA form, the CDR3 reads TGTGCCACCAGCAGAGTCGTTTCAGCGGCAGAAAAGGATGAAAAACTGTTTTTT. Its translation: CATSRVVSAAEKDEKLFF. The full variable domain, completed using reference TRBV15 and TRBJ1-4, is DAMVIQNPRYQVTQFGKPVTLSCSQTLNHNVMYWYQQKSSQAPKLLFHYYDKDFNNEADTPDNFQSRRPNTSFCFLDIRSPGLGDTAMYLCATSRVVSAAEKDEKLFFGSGTQLSVL.

The gene calls are TRBV19 and TRBJ1-2; no reliable D call. Germline loops: CDR1 LNHDA, CDR2 SQIVND (reference sequence). The V end lost 4 bases, the J end lost 3 bases, and 12 bases lay between the germline ends. This CDR3 region has 14 residues. In DNA form, the CDR3 reads TGTGCCAGTAGTACCCCTCCAAGGGACTATGGCTACACCTTC. This codes for CASSTPPRDYGYTF.

This chain links TRBV12-3 or TRBV12-4 with TRBJ1-5; D uncertain. The CDR3 loop spans 13 amino acids. Trimming removed 6 bases at V and 4 bases at J, with 10 bases between. CDR3 DNA: TGTGCCAGCAGCTTACGGAGTAATCAGCCCCAGCATTTT. It is translated as CASSLRSNQPQHF.

This clonotype has a count of ten or more. The V and J genes are TRBV6-2 or TRBV6-3 and TRBJ2-7, with 9 bases lining up with TRBD1. With V trimmed by 7 bases and J by 3 bases, 4 bases remained unmatched. The CDR3 has 13 amino acids. In germline, CDR1 is MNHEY, CDR2 SVGEGT. CDR3 DNA: TGTGCCAGCATCCCGGGACAGGGCTACGAGCAGTACTTC. Residues: CASIPGQGYEQYF.

This clonotype was found many times. The chain recombines TRBV11-3 with TRBJ2-1; 7 bases agree with TRBD1. The V gene end was trimmed by 4 bases and the J gene end by 7 bases; junction bases not matched to a gene: 4. The V gene's germline CDR1 is SGHNT and CDR2 YENEEA. The CDR3 loop spans 13 amino acids. CDR3 sequence: CASSWTRGNEQFF. The CDR3, as DNA: TGTGCCAGCAGCTGGACCAGGGGGAATGAGCAGTTCTTC. The whole variable domain, remainder taken from reference TRBV11-3 and TRBJ2-1, is EAGVVQSPRYKIIEKKQPVAFWCNPISGHNTLYWYLQNLGQGPELLIRYENEEAVDDSQLPKDRFSAERLKGVDSTLKIQPAELGDSAVYLCASSWTRGNEQFFGPGTRLTVL.

Many counts were recorded for this clonotype. This sequence joins TRBV28 and TRBJ1-2; D is undetermined. Germline V lookup: CDR1 MDHEN, CDR2 SYDVKM. Trimming removed 6 bases at V and 6 bases at J, with 11 bases between. The CDR3 has 12 residues. CDR3 protein: CASRSLGHGYTF. DNA for the CDR3: TGTGCCAGCAGGAGTTTAGGGCATGGCTACACCTTC.